A single T cell receptor beta chain is shown here with its context. Sequencing used immunoSEQ multiplex PCR; TCRdb keeps in-frame clones, though not all of them. The repertoire includes over 50,000 clones, 65% to 90% of them detected once, and roughly a tenth sits in the top ten. The CDR3 covers 15 residues. The germline V gene has CDR1 LGHDT and CDR2 YNNKEL (reference sequence). V lost 1 base and J lost 4, with 13 bases in between. The sample comes from a study of blood T cell repertoires in COVID-19. The source is a human donor in a cohort sampled during active COVID-19. Sequencing was performed on peripheral blood. The V call is TRBV3-1 (or the pseudogene TRBV3-2), the J call TRBJ1-2; tentatively, D is TRBD1 (5 bases). The CDR3 reads CASSQGGEEVYGYTF. The CDR3 coding sequence is TGTGCCAGCAGCCAAGGGGGGGAAGAGGTCTATGGCTACACCTTC.